This T cell receptor (beta chain) was identified in a study of blood T cell repertoires in COVID-19. About the study: The United States, Italy and Spain were the sources of the acute and convalescent COVID-19 samples.

Participant ages covered about 18 to 90 years across about 25 US areas. Per the original methods: Researchers report that nucleated cell counts were estimated from reference gene primer amplification. Profiled with immunoSEQ multiplex PCR; TCRdb holds only in-frame clones, not every one. The DNA was the basis for D and trimming; V, J and clone size are from that table. Here the sample spans about 200,000 clones, 70% to 85% being singletons. The sequenced material came from PBMCs or T cells enriched from blood (not recorded which). The origin of this receptor is a woman aged 55-69 years with acute COVID-19.

The CDR3 is CSVTGITTDTQYF. Written as DNA, the CDR3 is TGCAGCGTGACAGGGATCACCACGGATACGCAGTATTTT. The J gene is TRBJ2-3, the V gene TRBV29-1; 7 bases agree with TRBD1. V trimming: 6 bases; J trimming: 6 bases; junction bases outside the gene matches: 9. CDR1 and CDR2 (germline): SQVTM, ANQGSEA. The CDR3 covers 13 residues.